This entry lists 20 T cell receptor beta chains sequenced from one sample in a study of control samples from healthy donors and cancer patients. Using immunoSEQ multiplex PCR, the repertoire was profiled, and TCRdb retains in-frame clones only, with some absent. The profile shows about 26,000 clones, more than 75% of them singletons. The sequencing sample was made of PBMCs. These receptor sequences come from a man in his 60s with colorectal cancer.

This clone was seen only once. The chain is built from TRBV6-1 and TRBJ1-2; D is uncertain. This CDR3 comprises 13 residues. Germline V lookup: CDR1 MNHNS, CDR2 SASEGT. Trimming pared 6 bases from V and 8 bases from J, leaving 16 bases between. CDR3 DNA sequence: TGTGCCAGCAGAACAGAGGGAGTGCGCGGCTACACCTTC. It encodes CASRTEGVRGYTF.

The chain couples TRBV5-4 to TRBJ2-3; D remains unclear. Germline lookup yields CDR1 SGHNT and CDR2 YYREEE (reference sequence). The V end was cut by 4 bases, the J end by 2 bases, with 14 bases between. This CDR3 spans 15 amino acids. The CDR3 DNA sequence: TGTGCCAGCAGCCCCTACAGAGAATCCACAGATACGCAGTATTTT. Translated: CASSPYRESTDTQYF. Based on the CDR3 plus reference TRBV5-4 and TRBJ2-3, the full variable domain is ETGVTQSPTHLIKTRGQQVTLRCSSQSGHNTVSWYQQALGQGPQFIFQYYREEENGRGNFPPRFSGLQFPNYSSELNVNALELDDSALYLCASSPYRESTDTQYFGPGTRLTVL.

The chain carries TRBV6-6 and TRBJ1-3; D might be TRBD1 (5 bases). Per germline, CDR1 MNHNY and CDR2 SVGAGI (reference sequence). Trimming removed 7 bases from V and 4 bases from J, with 14 bases in between. The CDR3 runs to 14 residues. The CDR3 DNA sequence: TGTGCCAGCACACGGTCAGGGTTCGGAAACACCATATATTTT. Translated: CASTRSGFGNTIYF.

This clone was counted between two and nine times. This chain joins TRBV6-2 or TRBV6-3 and TRBJ2-1; 7 bases are shared with TRBD2. Trimming removed 4 bases from V and 3 bases from J; junction bases left unmatched: 6. The CDR3 is 15 amino acids. CDR1 and CDR2 from the germline V gene are MNHEY and SVGEGT. The CDR3 DNA follows: TGTGCCAGCAGTTTCACTAGCGCGGACTACAATGAGCAGTTCTTC. This gives the protein CASSFTSADYNEQFF.

The chain combines TRBV12-3 or TRBV12-4 with TRBJ1-1; TRBD1 aligns across 7 bases. V shed 5 bases, J shed 10 bases, and the junction held 10 bases outside the gene matches. The CDR3 extends over 13 amino acids. The CDR3 protein is CASSRRQGVGAFF. For the CDR3, the DNA is TGTGCCAGCAGTCGGCGACAGGGTGTAGGAGCTTTCTTT.

The J gene is TRBJ1-3, the V gene TRBV5-1; 8 nucleotides line up with TRBD1. The CDR3 sequence is 16 residues long. Germline V lookup: CDR1 SGHRS, CDR2 YFSETQ. The trim removed 3 bases at V and 0 bases at J, leaving 5 bases unmatched. The DNA of the CDR3 is TGCGCCAGCAGCTCACAGGGGGATAGCTCTGGAAACACCATATATTTT. Translation gives CASSSQGDSSGNTIYF.

The chain uses TRBV7-2 and TRBJ1-6; D gene uncertain. The germline gives CDR1 SGHTA, CDR2 FQGNSA. This CDR3 contains 12 residues. Trimming removed 3 bases at V and 13 bases at J, with 10 bases between. The CDR3 coding sequence is TGTGCCAGCAGCTTTTTCGGTCGTCCCCTCCACTTT. The encoded protein is CASSFFGRPLHF.

This chain connects TRBV20-1 to TRBJ2-1; D is unresolved. Trimming shortened V by 1 base and J by 4 bases, and 2 bases separated the two germline ends. This CDR3 is 11 amino acids long. Germline values: CDR1 DFQATT, CDR2 SNEGSKA (reference sequence). CDR3 in amino acids: CSARGYNEQFF. The DNA for the CDR3 is TGCAGTGCTAGAGGGTACAATGAGCAGTTCTTC.

The V and J genes are TRBV4-2 and TRBJ2-7; D not resolved. The germline V gene encodes CDR1 LGHNA and CDR2 YNFKEQ. Trimming removed 0 bases from V and 6 bases from J, with 12 bases in between. CDR3 length equals 14 residues. The CDR3 protein is CASSQDRRSVEQYF. CDR3 DNA: TGTGCCAGCAGCCAAGACCGACGCTCCGTCGAGCAGTACTTC.

The chain recombines TRBV6-5 with TRBJ1-2; 8 bases line up with TRBD1. Germline V gene data show CDR1 as MNHEY and CDR2 as SVGAGI. With 4 bases clipped from V and 5 bases from J, the junction kept 6 bases outside the gene matches. The CDR3 has 14 residues. Here the CDR3 reads CASSLDRGGYGYTF. Here the CDR3 DNA reads TGTGCCAGCAGTTTAGACAGGGGCGGATATGGCTACACCTTC.

The chain joins TRBV27 to TRBJ1-5, with a possible D match to TRBD1 (6 bases). Germline-derived CDR1 and CDR2 are MNHEY and SMNVEV (reference sequence). The V gene lost 5 bases and the J gene lost 3 bases, with 14 bases spanning the gap. This CDR3 comprises 15 residues. The DNA of the CDR3 is TGTGCCAGCAGTAGGGTAGGGGGTACCAATCAGCCCCAGCATTTT. Its protein product is CASSRVGGTNQPQHF.

This rearrangement joins TRBV2 to TRBJ1-5; D remains ambiguous. Trimming took 5 bases from V and 0 from J, leaving 2 bases between them. Germline values: CDR1 SNHLY, CDR2 FYNNEI. CDR3 length: 12 amino acids. The CDR3 sequence is CASSYSNQPQHF. CDR3 nucleotide sequence: TGTGCCAGCAGTTATAGCAATCAGCCCCAGCATTTT. Full variable domain (outside the CDR3, taken from reference TRBV2 and TRBJ1-5): EPEVTQTPSHQVTQMGQEVILRCVPISNHLYFYWYRQILGQKVEFLVSFYNNEISEKSEIFDDQFSVERPDGSNFTLKIRSTKLEDSAMYFCASSYSNQPQHFGDGTRLSIL.

This chain joins TRBV5-1 and TRBJ1-1; D gene uncertain. The V end lost 0 bases, the J end lost 4 bases, and 7 bases lay between the germline ends. The germline gives CDR1 SGHRS, CDR2 YFSETQ. CDR3 length: 13 amino acids. This CDR3 reads CASSLEESTEAFF. CDR3 nucleotides: TGCGCCAGCAGCTTGGAAGAAAGCACTGAAGCTTTCTTT.

The chain's CDR3 is CASKVYNEKLFF. The DNA of the CDR3 is TGTGCCAGTAAGGTTTATAATGAAAAACTGTTTTTT. V and J are TRBV19 and TRBJ1-4; D remains unclear. This CDR3 contains 12 residues. V lost 7 bases, J lost 4 bases, and 7 bases lay in between. CDR1 and CDR2 (germline): LNHDA, SQIVND (reference sequence).

The chain uses TRBV27 and TRBJ2-1, with D hard to call. This CDR3 is built from 16 residues. Deletions cut 7 bases from V and 6 bases from J, with 22 bases between. Germline CDR1 reads MNHEY; CDR2 reads SMNVEV (reference sequence). The CDR3 loop reads CASTLFGGPYGNEQFF. The DNA for the CDR3 is TGTGCCAGCACACTCTTCGGCGGCCCTTATGGCAATGAGCAGTTCTTC.

V is TRBV18 and J is TRBJ2-7; D not resolved. The CDR3 loop spans 13 amino acids. Germline V gives CDR1 KGHSH, CDR2 LQKENI. V lost 4 bases to trimming and J lost 1 base, with 8 bases between them. As DNA, the CDR3 is TGTGCCAGCTCACAGACCGGATCCTACGAGCAGTACGTC. It codes for CASSQTGSYEQYV.

The rearrangement links TRBV5-1 to TRBJ1-2; D ambiguous. The CDR3 is 13 amino acids. V lost 4 bases to trimming and J lost 4 bases, with 11 bases between them. Germline V gene data show CDR1 as SGHRS and CDR2 as YFSETQ. The CDR3 is CASSPVDIYGYTF. Written as DNA, the CDR3 is TGCGCCAGCAGCCCGGTCGATATCTATGGCTACACCTTC. Supplemented by reference TRBV5-1 and TRBJ1-2, the full variable domain reads KAGVTQTPRYLIKTRGQQVTLSCSPISGHRSVSWYQQTPGQGLQFLFEYFSETQRNKGNFPGRFSGRQFSNSRSEMNVSTLELGDSALYLCASSPVDIYGYTFGSGTRLTVV.

The table lists this clone with a few counts. The rearrangement links TRBV2 to TRBJ1-2, with D maybe TRBD1 (6 bases). Germline loops: CDR1 SNHLY, CDR2 FYNNEI. V was cut by 4 bases and J by 9 bases, with 21 bases left in between. CDR3 length equals 15 residues. CDR3 protein: CASSVRPGGGMSYTF. The CDR3 region has the DNA TGTGCCAGCAGTGTTCGGCCCGGGGGCGGAATGAGCTACACCTTC.

The rearrangement links TRBV12-3 or TRBV12-4 to TRBJ1-2; D gene unclear. The V end lost 3 bases, the J end lost 6 bases, and 2 bases lay between the germline ends. This CDR3 has 10 residues. Here the CDR3 DNA reads TGTGCCAGCAGTTTTGATGGCTACACCTTC. Residues: CASSFDGYTF.

As DNA, the CDR3 is TGTGCCAGCAGCTTAGGCGGGGGTACCGGGGAGCTGTTTTTT. As protein: CASSLGGGTGELFF. This rearrangement joins TRBV7-9 to TRBJ2-2, with 7 bases that match TRBD2. This CDR3 is 14 amino acids long. Germline V gene lookup returns CDR1 SEHNR and CDR2 FQNEAQ (reference sequence). V lost 1 base and J lost 5; bases outside the gene matches: 1. Full variable domain (outside the CDR3, taken from reference TRBV7-9 and TRBJ2-2): DTGVSQNPRHKITKRGQNVTFRCDPISEHNRLYWYRQTLGQGPEFLTYFQNEAQLEKSRLLSDRFSAERPKGSFSTLEIQRTEQGDSAMYLCASSLGGGTGELFFGEGSRLTVL.